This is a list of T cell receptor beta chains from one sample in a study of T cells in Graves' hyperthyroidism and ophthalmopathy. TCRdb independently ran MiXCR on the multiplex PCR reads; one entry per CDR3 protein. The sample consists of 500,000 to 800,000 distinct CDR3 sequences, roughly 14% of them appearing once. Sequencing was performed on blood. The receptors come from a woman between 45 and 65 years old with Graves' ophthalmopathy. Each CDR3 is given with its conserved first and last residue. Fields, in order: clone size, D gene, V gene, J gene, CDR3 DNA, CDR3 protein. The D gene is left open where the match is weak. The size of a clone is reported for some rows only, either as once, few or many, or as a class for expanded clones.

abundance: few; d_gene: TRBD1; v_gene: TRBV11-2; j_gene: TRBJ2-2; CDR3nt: TGTGCCAGCAGCTTAGTTCAGGGGGCGCCTGTCGGGGAGCTGTTTTTT; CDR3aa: CASSLVQGAPVGELFF
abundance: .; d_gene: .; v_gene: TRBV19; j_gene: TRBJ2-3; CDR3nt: TGTGCCAGTACCCAAGCGGGACAGATGACAGATACGCAGTATTTT; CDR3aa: CASTQAGQMTDTQYF
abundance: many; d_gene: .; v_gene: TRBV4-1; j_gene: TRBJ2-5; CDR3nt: TGCGCCAGCAGCCAAGGCCTGGGGACCCCGTACCAAGAGACCCAGTACTTC; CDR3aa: CASSQGLGTPYQETQYF
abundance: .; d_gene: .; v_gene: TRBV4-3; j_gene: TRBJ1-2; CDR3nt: TGCGCCAGCAGCCAAGATTTCTCCTCCGGTGGCTACACCTTC; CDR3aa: CASSQDFSSGGYTF
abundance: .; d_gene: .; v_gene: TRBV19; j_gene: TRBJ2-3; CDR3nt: TGTGCCAGTAGTATATTGGGAGAGGCTAGCACAGATACGCAGTATTTT; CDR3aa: CASSILGEASTDTQYF
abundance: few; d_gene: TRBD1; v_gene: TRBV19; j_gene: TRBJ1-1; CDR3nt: TGTGCCAGTAGTAGAGGACAGGGGATATCCAAAACTGAAGCTTTCTTT; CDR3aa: CASSRGQGISKTEAFF
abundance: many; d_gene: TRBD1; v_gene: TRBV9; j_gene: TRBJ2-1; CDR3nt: TGTGCCAGCAGCTCTAACAGGGGGTTTAATGAGCAGTTCTTC; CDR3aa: CASSSNRGFNEQFF
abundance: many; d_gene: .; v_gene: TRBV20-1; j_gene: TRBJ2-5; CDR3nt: TGCAGTGCTAGGGGTAACCAAGAGACCCAGTACTTC; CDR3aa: CSARGNQETQYF
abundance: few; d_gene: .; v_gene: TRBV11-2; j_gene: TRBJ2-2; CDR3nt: TGTGCCAGCAGCTTTAGGGCCACATCGAACACCGGGGAGCTGTTTTTT; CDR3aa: CASSFRATSNTGELFF
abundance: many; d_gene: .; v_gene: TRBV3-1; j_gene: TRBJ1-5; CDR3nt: TGTGCCAGCAGCCAAGGTTTCTGGGGGTATCAGCCCCAGCATTTT; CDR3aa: CASSQGFWGYQPQHF
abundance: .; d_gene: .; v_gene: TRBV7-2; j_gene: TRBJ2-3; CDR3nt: TGTGCCAGCAGCTTAGTTGGGATGGGCACAGATACGCAGTATTTT; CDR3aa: CASSLVGMGTDTQYF
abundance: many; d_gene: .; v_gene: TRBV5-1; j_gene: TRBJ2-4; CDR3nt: TGCGCCAGCAGCCCTCGCGAATCCAGGGCCTCTGTCATTCAGTACTTC; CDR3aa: CASSPRESRASVIQYF
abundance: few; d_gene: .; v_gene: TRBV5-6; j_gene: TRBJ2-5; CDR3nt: TGTGCCAGCAGCCCGCTCAGGGATCAAGAGACCCAGTACTTC; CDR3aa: CASSPLRDQETQYF
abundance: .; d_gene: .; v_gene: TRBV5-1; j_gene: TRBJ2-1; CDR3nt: TGCGCCAGCAGCTTGGAAGGGACAACTTACAATGAGCAGTTCTTC; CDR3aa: CASSLEGTTYNEQFF
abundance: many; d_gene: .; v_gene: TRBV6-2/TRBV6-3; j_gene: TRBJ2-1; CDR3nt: TGTGCCAGCAGTTACCCTCTAGCGTACTCCTACAATGAGCAGTTCTTC; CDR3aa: CASSYPLAYSYNEQFF
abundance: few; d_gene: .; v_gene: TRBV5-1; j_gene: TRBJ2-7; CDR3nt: TGCGCCAGCTCTGTTGTAGACAACTACGAGCAGTACTTC; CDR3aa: CASSVVDNYEQYF
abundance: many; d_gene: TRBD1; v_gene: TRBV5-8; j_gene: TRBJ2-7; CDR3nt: TGTGCCAGCAATCCGGGACAGGGCACCTACGAGCAGTACTTC; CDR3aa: CASNPGQGTYEQYF
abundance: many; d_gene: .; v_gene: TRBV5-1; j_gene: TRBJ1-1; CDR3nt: TGCGCCAGCAGCTTGGCCGGTGAAGCTTTCTTT; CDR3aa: CASSLAGEAFF
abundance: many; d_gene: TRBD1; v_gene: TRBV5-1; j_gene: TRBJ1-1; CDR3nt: TGCGCCAGCAGCGCACAGGGGGCTAGGGACACTGAAGCTTTCTTT; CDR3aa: CASSAQGARDTEAFF
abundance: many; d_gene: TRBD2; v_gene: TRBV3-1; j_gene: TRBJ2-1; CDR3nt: TGTGCCAGCAGCCCAAGACTAGCGGGAGCAACTTACAATGAGCAGTTCTTC; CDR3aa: CASSPRLAGATYNEQFF
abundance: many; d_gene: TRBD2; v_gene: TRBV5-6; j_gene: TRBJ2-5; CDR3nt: TGTGCCAGCAGCTGGGGGACTACACAAGAGACCCAGTACTTC; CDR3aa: CASSWGTTQETQYF